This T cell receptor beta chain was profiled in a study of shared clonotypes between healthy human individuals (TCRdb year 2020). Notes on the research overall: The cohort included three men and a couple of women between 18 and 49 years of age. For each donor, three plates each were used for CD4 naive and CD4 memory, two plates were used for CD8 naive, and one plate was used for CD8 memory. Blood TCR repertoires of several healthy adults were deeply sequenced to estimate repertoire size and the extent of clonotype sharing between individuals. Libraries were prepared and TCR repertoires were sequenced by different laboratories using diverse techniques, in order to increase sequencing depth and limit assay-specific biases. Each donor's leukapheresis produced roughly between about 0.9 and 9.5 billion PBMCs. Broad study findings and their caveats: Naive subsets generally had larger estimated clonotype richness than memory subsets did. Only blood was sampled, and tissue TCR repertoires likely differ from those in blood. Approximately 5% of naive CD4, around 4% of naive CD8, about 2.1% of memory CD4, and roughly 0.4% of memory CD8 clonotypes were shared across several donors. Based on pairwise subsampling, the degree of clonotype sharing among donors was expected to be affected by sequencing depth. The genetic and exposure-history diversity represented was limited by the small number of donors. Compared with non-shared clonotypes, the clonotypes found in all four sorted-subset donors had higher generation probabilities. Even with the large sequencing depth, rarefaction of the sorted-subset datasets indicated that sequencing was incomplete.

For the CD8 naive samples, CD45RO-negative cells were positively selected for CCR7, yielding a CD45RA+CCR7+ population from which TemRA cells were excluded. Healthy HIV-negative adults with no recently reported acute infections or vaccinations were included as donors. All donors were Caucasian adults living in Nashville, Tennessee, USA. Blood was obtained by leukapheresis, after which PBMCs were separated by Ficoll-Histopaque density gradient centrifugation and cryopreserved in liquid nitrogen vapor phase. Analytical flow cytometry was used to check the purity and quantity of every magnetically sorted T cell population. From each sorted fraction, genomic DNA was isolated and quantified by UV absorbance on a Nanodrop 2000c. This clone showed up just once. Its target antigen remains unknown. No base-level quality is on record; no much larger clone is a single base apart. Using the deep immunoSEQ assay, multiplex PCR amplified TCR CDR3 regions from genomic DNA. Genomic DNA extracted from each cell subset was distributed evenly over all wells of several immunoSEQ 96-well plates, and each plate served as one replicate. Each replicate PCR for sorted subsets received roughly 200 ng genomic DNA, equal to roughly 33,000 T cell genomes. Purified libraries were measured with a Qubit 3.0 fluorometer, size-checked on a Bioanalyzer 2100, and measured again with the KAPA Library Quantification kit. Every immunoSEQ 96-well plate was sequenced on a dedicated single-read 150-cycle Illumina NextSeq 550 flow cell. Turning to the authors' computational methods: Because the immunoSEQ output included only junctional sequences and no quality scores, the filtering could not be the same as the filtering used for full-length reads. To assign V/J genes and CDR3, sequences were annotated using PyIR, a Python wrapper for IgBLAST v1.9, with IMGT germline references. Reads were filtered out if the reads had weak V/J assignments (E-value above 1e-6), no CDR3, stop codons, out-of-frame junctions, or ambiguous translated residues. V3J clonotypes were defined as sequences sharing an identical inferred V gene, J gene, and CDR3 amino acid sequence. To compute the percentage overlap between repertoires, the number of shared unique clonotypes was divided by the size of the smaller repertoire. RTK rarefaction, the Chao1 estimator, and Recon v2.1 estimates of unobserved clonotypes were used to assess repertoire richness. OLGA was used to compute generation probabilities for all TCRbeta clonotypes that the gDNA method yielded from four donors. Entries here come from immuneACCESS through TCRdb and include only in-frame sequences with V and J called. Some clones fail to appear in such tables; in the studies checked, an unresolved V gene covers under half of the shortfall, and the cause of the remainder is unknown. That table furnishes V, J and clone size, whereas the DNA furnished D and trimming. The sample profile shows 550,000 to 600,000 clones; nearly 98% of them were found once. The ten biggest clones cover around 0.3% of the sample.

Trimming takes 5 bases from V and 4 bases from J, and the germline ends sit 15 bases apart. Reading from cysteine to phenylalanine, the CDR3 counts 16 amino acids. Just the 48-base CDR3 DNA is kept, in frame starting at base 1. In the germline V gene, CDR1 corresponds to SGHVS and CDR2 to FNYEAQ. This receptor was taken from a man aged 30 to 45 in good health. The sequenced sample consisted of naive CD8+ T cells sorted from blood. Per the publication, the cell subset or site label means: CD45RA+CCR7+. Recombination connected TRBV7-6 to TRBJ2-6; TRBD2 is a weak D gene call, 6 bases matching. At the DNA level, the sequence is TGTGCCAGCAGCCACCGGGAGACGACCGGGGCCAACGTCCTGACTTTC. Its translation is CASSHRETTGANVLTF.